This T cell receptor beta chain was profiled in a study of T cell repertoires in cytomegalovirus infection. Notes on the study in general: HLA-C-restricted CMV-specific TCR beta clonotypes prevailed in the ex vivo response.

TCRdb used MiXCR to reprocess the reads, holding one entry per CDR3 protein. The sample comprises about 920,000 distinct CDR3 sequences, approximately 32% of which are singletons, and around 15% rests with the top ten. Concerning this clonotype: Its antigen remains unidentified.

Trimming left V 2 bases short and J 8 bases short, with 23 bases between. CDR3 length: 17 residues. Germline-derived CDR1 and CDR2 are SGDLS and YYNGEE. This receptor was taken from a human donor in good health (CMV status not recorded). Some clones in this sample may be carry-over from other donors' samples. The sample consisted of cultured CD8+ T cells from PBMCs, taken from culture after CMV antigen stimulation. The genes are TRBV9 and TRBJ2-1, with D possibly TRBD1 on 7 matching bases. The CDR3 DNA reads TGTGCCAGCAGCGTGGAGGAGCCAGGGGGGCCGGGAGATGAGCAGTTCTTC. It is translated as CASSVEEPGGPGDEQFF.